This entry lists 3 T cell receptor beta chains sequenced from one sample in a study of blood T cell repertoires in COVID-19. Produced via immunoSEQ multiplex PCR; TCRdb's table is partial and in-frame only. The table lists 240,000 or so clones, approximately 78% of them singletons. Sample: peripheral blood. All receptors derive from a woman between 55 and 75 years old with active or convalescent COVID-19.

This rearrangement joins TRBV30 to TRBJ1-1; D might be TRBD1 (6 bases). This CDR3 region has 12 residues. Germline CDR1 reads GTSNPN; CDR2 reads SVGIG (reference sequence). V gave up 3 bases and J gave up 7 bases, with 12 bases separating them. Here the CDR3 reads CAWSAGAIEAFF. DNA for the CDR3: TGTGCCTGGAGCGCAGGGGCGATTGAAGCTTTCTTT.

CDR3 DNA sequence: TGTGCCAGTAGTCCCCGACAGGGCACCACTGAAGCTTTCTTT. As protein: CASSPRQGTTEAFF. The J gene is TRBJ1-1, the V gene TRBV19; 7 nucleotides line up with TRBD1. With V trimmed by 5 bases and J by 4 bases, 7 bases remained unmatched. CDR1 is LNHDA, CDR2 SQIVND, per germline (reference sequence). CDR3 length: 14 residues.

CDR3 protein: CASSHSQGVTEAFF. In DNA form, the CDR3 reads TGCGCCAGCAGCCACTCACAGGGCGTAACTGAAGCTTTCTTT. The V and J genes are TRBV4-1 and TRBJ1-1, with D possibly TRBD1 on 6 matching bases. The germline V gene has CDR1 MGHRA and CDR2 YSYEKL. The CDR3 consists of 14 residues. V lost 3 bases and J lost 5, with 13 bases in between.